This TCR beta chain was recovered during a study of control samples from healthy donors and cancer patients. V lost 5 bases to trimming and J lost 4 bases, with 11 bases between them. The CDR3 spans 13 residues. CDR1 and CDR2 (germline): SGHTA, FQGNSA. Profiling relied on immunoSEQ multiplex PCR, and the TCRdb table lists in-frame clones only, not all of them. The sample consists of approximately 150,000 clones, roughly 94% of them appearing once. The V and J genes are TRBV7-2 and TRBJ1-1, with a tentative D call TRBD1 (6 bases). Sequenced sample: PBMCs. This receptor was identified in a man aged 60 to 69 with colorectal cancer. The CDR3 coding sequence is TGTGCCAGCAGCGCAGGACAGCTCACTGAAGCTTTCTTT. This encodes CASSAGQLTEAFF.